The 7 T cell receptor beta chains presented below share a single source sample, sequenced in a study of radiation and T cells in renal cell carcinoma. Data came from immunoSEQ multiplex PCR; TCRdb stores just in-frame clones and leaves some out. The sample has tens of thousands of clones; around three quarters are singletons. Regarding time point: blood 2 weeks post-SBRT. The treatment: 15 Gy SBRT to primary tumor, nephrectomy 4 weeks later. The material was blood, obtained from a patient whose treatment included radiotherapy and nephrectomy. These receptors were taken from a man in his sixties with renal cell carcinoma.

The V call is TRBV18, the J call TRBJ2-7; perhaps TRBD2 as D (5 bases). Germline V gene data show CDR1 as KGHSH and CDR2 as LQKENI. The CDR3 loop spans 13 amino acids. Between the trimmed V and J ends, which lost 1 base and 4 bases, there was a span of 8 bases. DNA for the CDR3: TGTGCCAGCTCACCACAGACGGGATACGAGCAGTACGTC. Its protein is CASSPQTGYEQYV.

This clone appeared once. V is TRBV7-9 and J is TRBJ2-1; 10 bases match TRBD1. With 1 base clipped from V and 6 bases from J, the junction kept 6 bases outside the gene matches. The CDR3 runs to 16 residues. The germline gives CDR1 SEHNR, CDR2 FQNEAQ (reference sequence). CDR3 in DNA: TGTGCCAGCAGCTTAGTGACAGGGGGCGGGGGCAATGAGCAGTTCTTC. Its protein is CASSLVTGGGGNEQFF.

This sequence joins TRBV18 and TRBJ1-1, with D perhaps TRBD1 (5 bases). V gave up 5 bases and J gave up 0 bases, with 13 bases separating them. This CDR3 is built from 15 residues. Germline V gives CDR1 KGHSH, CDR2 LQKENI. The CDR3 DNA reads as TGTGCCAGCTCAATACGGGGGGACTTGAACACTGAAGCTTTCTTT. Its translation: CASSIRGDLNTEAFF.

The chain uses TRBV7-9 and TRBJ2-3, with 9 bases fitting TRBD2. The CDR3 is 13 residues long. V shed 7 bases and J 3 bases; nucleotides not matched to a gene: 2. In germline, CDR1 is SEHNR, CDR2 FQNEAQ (reference sequence). CDR3 loop: CASTLAGTDTQYF. The CDR3 DNA follows: TGTGCCAGCACCCTAGCGGGAACAGATACGCAGTATTTT. The complete variable domain, with remaining parts taken from reference TRBV7-9 and TRBJ2-3, reads DTGVSQNPRHKITKRGQNVTFRCDPISEHNRLYWYRQTLGQGPEFLTYFQNEAQLEKSRLLSDRFSAERPKGSFSTLEIQRTEQGDSAMYLCASTLAGTDTQYFGPGTRLTVL.

The rearrangement links TRBV10-3 to TRBJ1-4; D gene uncertain. The germline CDR1 and CDR2 sequences are ENHRY and SYGVKD. The CDR3 consists of 16 residues. Between the trimmed V and J ends, which lost 0 bases and 0 bases, there was a span of 8 bases. The CDR3 DNA is TGTGCCATCAGTGAGTCGGACCGCTCAACTAATGAAAAACTGTTTTTT. It is translated as CAISESDRSTNEKLFF.

The rearrangement uses TRBV11-2 and TRBJ2-2; no clear D. The CDR3 totals 19 residues. V was clipped by 1 base and J by 0 bases, with 18 bases between them. Per the germline V gene, CDR1 is SGHAT and CDR2 is FQNNGV. The CDR3 bases are TGTGCCAGCAGCTTAGTTATGGCCCCCCGTTCCCCGAACACCGGGGAGCTGTTTTTT. This sequence encodes CASSLVMAPRSPNTGELFF.

The chain recombines TRBV7-9 with TRBJ1-4; D possibly corresponds to TRBD1 (5 bases). This CDR3 spans 16 amino acids. Per germline, CDR1 SEHNR and CDR2 FQNEAQ (reference sequence). The V end lost 2 bases, the J end lost 8 bases, and 18 bases lay between the germline ends. The CDR3 DNA sequence: TGTGCCAGCAGCTTAACCCCGGGACTCCTGGGGGAAAAACTGTTTTTT. Translated: CASSLTPGLLGEKLFF.